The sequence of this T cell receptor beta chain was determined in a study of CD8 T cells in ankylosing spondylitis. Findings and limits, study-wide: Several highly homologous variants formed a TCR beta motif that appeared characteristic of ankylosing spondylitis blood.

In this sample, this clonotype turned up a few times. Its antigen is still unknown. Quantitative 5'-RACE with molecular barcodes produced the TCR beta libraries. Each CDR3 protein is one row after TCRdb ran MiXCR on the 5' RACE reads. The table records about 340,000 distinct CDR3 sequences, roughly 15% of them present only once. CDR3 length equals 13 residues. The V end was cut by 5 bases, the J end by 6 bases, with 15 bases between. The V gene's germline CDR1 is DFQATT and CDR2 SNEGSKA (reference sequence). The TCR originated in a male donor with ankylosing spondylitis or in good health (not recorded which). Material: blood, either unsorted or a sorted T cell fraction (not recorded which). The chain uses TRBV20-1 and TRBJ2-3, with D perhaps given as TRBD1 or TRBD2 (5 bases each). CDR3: CSAPRDPRDTQYF. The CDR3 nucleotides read TGCAGTGCTCCCCGGGACCCCAGGGATACGCAGTATTTT.